This T cell receptor (beta chain) derives from a study of graft-versus-host responses after intestinal transplantation. Broader study findings: Those patients showing graft-donor T cell macrochimerism displayed high graft-versus-host to host-versus-graft clonal ratios in allografts. GvH clones occurred in recipient marrow; some first appeared in ileum or blood.

CDR1 and CDR2 from the germline V gene are MGHRA and YSYEKL. The CDR3 loop spans 15 amino acids. The ends were cut back, 3 bases at V and 4 bases at J, with 16 bases in the middle. Assay: immunoSEQ multiplex PCR; the TCRdb copy retains only in-frame clones and omits some. The sample holds tens of thousands of clones, 94% seen once. A single count supports this clone. Antigen specificity is unknown. The sample in question was unstimulated CD4+ T cells sorted from spleen or lymph node cells, obtained before transplant. V usage is TRBV4-1 and J usage is TRBJ2-7; D could derive from TRBD1 or TRBD2 (6 bases each). The clonotype comes from a human donor who was the organ donor for an intestinal transplant. This CDR3 reads CASSQAGTRGYEQYF. In DNA form, the CDR3 reads TGCGCCAGCAGCCAGGCCGGGACACGGGGGTACGAGCAGTACTTC.